Each of the 10 T cell receptor beta chains below was sequenced from the same sample in a study of blood T cell repertoires in COVID-19 (dated by TCRdb to between 2020 and 2021). The protocol used for the library was the immunoSEQ multiplex PCR assay. The table was pulled from immuneACCESS by TCRdb, which kept in-frame rearrangements only. Such tables lose some clones; where checked, under half of the loss comes from unresolved V genes, and the rest has no known cause. The sample table records about 320,000 clones; 89% of these occur just once. Together, the top ten hold around 6.6% of the sample. Sequencing was performed on peripheral blood. The receptors stem from a man aged 18 to 35 who had recovered from COVID-19.

The chain's CDR3 is CSVVTEIYEQYF. The CDR3, as DNA: TGCAGCGTCGTGACAGAAATCTACGAGCAGTACTTC. This chain joins TRBV29-1 and TRBJ2-7, with D tentatively TRBD1 (5 bases). V was pared by 6 bases and J by 3 bases, with 12 bases between. This CDR3 comprises 12 residues. The germline V gene encodes CDR1 SQVTM and CDR2 ANQGSEA.

V gene TRBV4-1 combines with J gene TRBJ2-7; 8 bases agree with TRBD1. The CDR3 consists of 18 residues. Germline lookup yields CDR1 MGHRA and CDR2 YSYEKL. Losses at the gene ends were 0 bases for V and 4 bases for J; bases not matched to a gene: 14. CDR3 coding DNA: TGCGCCAGCAGCCAAGATCCCATGGACAGGGTGATGTTTTACGAGCAGTACTTC. This sequence encodes CASSQDPMDRVMFYEQYF.

The J gene is TRBJ1-1, the V gene TRBV29-1; D is perhaps TRBD1 (5 bases). Trimming removed 6 bases at V and 7 bases at J, with 15 bases between. CDR3 length: 12 amino acids. Germline V gene lookup returns CDR1 SQVTM and CDR2 ANQGSEA. This CDR3 reads CSVLLQASEAFF. The CDR3 bases are TGCAGCGTACTACTACAGGCCAGTGAAGCTTTCTTT.

CDR3 nucleotides: TGTGCCAGCAGTCCCTTGACAGGTGATGGAAACACCATATATTTT. Residues: CASSPLTGDGNTIYF. The genes are TRBV6-5 and TRBJ1-3, with D possibly TRBD1 on 6 matching bases. This CDR3 is built from 15 residues. The germline V and J ends were trimmed by 5 bases and 3 bases, with 14 bases remaining between them. Germline-derived CDR1 and CDR2 are MNHEY and SVGAGI.

The V and J genes are TRBV4-2 and TRBJ2-1; TRBD2 matches at 7 bases. Trimming cost V 0 bases and J 11 bases; bases outside gene matches: 4. The germline V gene encodes CDR1 LGHNA and CDR2 YNFKEQ. This CDR3 comprises 13 residues. CDR3 sequence reads: CASSQEVAGKQFF. In DNA, the CDR3 is TGTGCCAGCAGCCAAGAAGTAGCGGGTAAGCAGTTCTTC.

As to this clone: A much bigger clone sits one base away, suggesting this may be a read error. The chain has TRBV11-2 and TRBJ1-5, with D hard to call. CDR3 length equals 13 residues. Germline lookup yields CDR1 SGHAT and CDR2 FQNNGV. V was clipped by 5 bases and J by 6 bases, with 11 bases between them. The CDR3 DNA sequence: TGTGCCAGCAGCCAAGACCGGGGTCAGCCCCAGCATTTT. Translation: CASSQDRGQPQHF. The full variable domain, in which reference TRBV11-2 and TRBJ1-5 provide the parts outside the CDR3, is EAGVAQSPRYKIIEKRQSVAFWCNPISGHATLYWYQQILGQGPKLLIQFQNNGVVDDSQLPKDRFSAERLKGVDSTLKIQPAKLEDSAVYLCASSQDRGQPQHFGDGTRLSIL.

V is TRBV14 and J is TRBJ2-1; 10 nucleotides agree with TRBD2. CDR1 is SGHDN and CDR2 is FVKESK in the germline V gene. The CDR3 covers 13 residues. V shed 4 bases and J 9 bases; nucleotides not matched to a gene: 3. Here the CDR3 DNA reads TGTGCCAGCAGCCCCCGGACTAGCGGTGAGCAGTTCTTC. This gives the protein CASSPRTSGEQFF.

This clone occurred once. V is TRBV7-8 and J is TRBJ1-1; 8 nucleotides line up with TRBD1. This CDR3 is 14 amino acids long. The V gene end was trimmed by 4 bases and the J gene end by 1 base; junction bases not matched to a gene: 2. CDR1 is SGHVS, CDR2 FQNEAQ, per germline. CDR3 in amino acids: CASSYGQGNTEAFF. CDR3 bases: TGTGCCAGCAGCTACGGACAGGGGAACACTGAAGCTTTCTTT.

This chain links TRBV6-5 with TRBJ1-4; D is perhaps TRBD1 (6 bases). V lost 7 bases and J 8 bases, leaving 17 bases between the germline ends. Germline V CDR1 and CDR2: MNHEY, SVGAGI. CDR3 length: 14 residues. CDR3 DNA sequence: TGTGCCAGCAATGGACAGTCGTGGGGGGAAAAACTGTTTTTT. Residues: CASNGQSWGEKLFF.

V is TRBV27 and J is TRBJ1-1, with D unresolved. CDR1 is MNHEY and CDR2 is SMNVEV in the germline V gene (reference sequence). The V and J ends lost 8 bases and 6 bases respectively, with 10 bases between them. This CDR3 spans 11 amino acids. The CDR3 loop is CASGLYAEAFF. Here the CDR3 DNA reads TGTGCCAGCGGACTATACGCTGAAGCTTTCTTT.